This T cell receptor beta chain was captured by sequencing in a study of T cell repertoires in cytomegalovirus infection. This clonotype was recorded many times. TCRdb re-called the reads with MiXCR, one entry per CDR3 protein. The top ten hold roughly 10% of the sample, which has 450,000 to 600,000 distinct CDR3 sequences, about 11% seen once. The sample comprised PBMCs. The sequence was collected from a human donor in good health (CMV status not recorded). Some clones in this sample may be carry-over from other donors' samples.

In nucleotides, the CDR3 is TGTGCCCTTAGGGCCAGCGCGAACACCGGGGAGCTGTTTTTT. Translating it yields CALRASANTGELFF. This chain links TRBV7-8 with TRBJ2-2; D uncertain. V gave up 11 bases and J gave up 0 bases, with 13 bases separating them. This CDR3 comprises 14 residues. Germline lookup yields CDR1 SGHVS and CDR2 FQNEAQ.